Described below is a single T cell receptor beta chain sequence and its context. Its specificity is not known. V was shortened by 0 bases and J by 6 bases, with 9 bases between the two germline ends. Germline-derived CDR1 and CDR2 are SGHRS and YFSETQ. This CDR3 region has 14 residues. This sample was taken from a study of shared clonotypes between healthy human individuals. Study background: There were three CD4 naive, three CD4 memory, two CD8 naive and one CD8 memory plates per donor. General observations from the study: Generation probability values for non-shared clonotypes were lower than those for clonotypes shared by all four donors. Roughly 4.7% was the fraction of naive CD4 clonotypes found shared across a few donors.

Data came from immunoSEQ multiplex PCR; TCRdb stores just in-frame clones and leaves some out. Of about 2.4 million clones in the sample, 93% were seen once. V gene TRBV5-1 combines with J gene TRBJ1-4, with D hard to call. This receptor was identified in a man younger than 35 in good health. Some clones in this sample may be carry-over from other donors' samples. The sequenced material came from naive CD4+ T cells from PBMCs. As to subset: CD45RA+ positively selected. The CDR3 coding sequence is TGCGCCAGCAGCTTGGACCTACTCCATGAAAAACTGTTTTTT. It specifies CASSLDLLHEKLFF.